Here is one T cell receptor beta chain with its context. This clonotype was found many times. Its specific antigen is unknown. Base-call qualities are not available, and no considerably larger clone is one nucleotide away. CDR1 and CDR2 are drawn from the germline V gene: MNHNS, SASEGT. Compared with germline, V lacks 7 bases and J lacks 7 bases; bases without a gene match: 4. The CDR3 numbers 13 residues from cysteine through phenylalanine. Of the read, only the CDR3 DNA is kept; its 39 bases are in frame from base 1. A patient counted as having stable Graves' hyperthyroidism if no progression to ophthalmopathy occurred over 18 months of follow-up. Hyperthyroidism patients were newly diagnosed, had a disease duration of under 2 months, and were aged 18 to 65 years. Exclusion was applied to patients with uncontrolled infections, other autoimmune diseases, pregnancy or lactation. Diagnoses were established on the basis of clinical symptoms, serum thyroxine and TRAb, thyroid ultrasound, and orbital computed tomography. Ficoll-Paque density gradient centrifugation was used to isolate PBMCs from around 9.1 ml of fresh peripheral blood. Total RNA was extracted with Trizol reagent, and quality was checked on an Agilent 2100 Bioanalyzer.

This sample is part of a study of T cells in Graves' hyperthyroidism and ophthalmopathy (dated by TCRdb to the late 2010s). Regarding the research as a whole: Peripheral blood samples were taken at initial diagnosis, before any treatment was given. The paper describes TCR Vbeta CDR3 sequencing of 135 peripheral blood samples, made up of roughly 45 ophthalmopathy patients, roughly 75 hyperthyroidism patients and approximately 17 progressor patients. Once sampling was done, hyperthyroidism patients were given methimazole at a starting dose of 30 mg daily, whereas ophthalmopathy patients were given high-dose intravenous methylprednisolone. Whether ophthalmopathy could be predicted prospectively was tested in an independent validation cohort made up of approximately 19 hyperthyroidism patients plus 17 patients who later progressed to ophthalmopathy. To identify distinguishing TCR V-J signatures, a discovery cohort of 100 patients was used, comprising some 45 with Graves' ophthalmopathy and around 60 with stable Graves' hyperthyroidism. For training and testing, the 100 or so patients in the discovery cohort were randomly divided in a 7:3 ratio. Thyroid tissue and blood T-cell repertoires from several Graves' hyperthyroidism patients were also compared in the study. The paper's findings and limits, for the study overall: Ophthalmopathy was separated from stable hyperthyroidism by a 13 V-J signature model, with 87.88% sensitivity and roughly 81% specificity obtained in cross-validation and 80%/75% obtained in testing. No statistical method was used to set the sample size in advance, and investigators knew the group allocation. In validation, the model predicted progression to ophthalmopathy a median of around 6.5 months before onset, with about 70% sensitivity and around 76% specificity. Most expanded thyroid clonotypes (frequency above 0.001) were also detected in blood, suggesting blood repertoires may reflect thyroid immune responses.

Amplification of TCR beta CDR3 regions was carried out from RNA transcripts. The first round of RT-PCR for the TCR CDR3 was performed with the HTBI primer set and the Qiagen OneStep RT-PCR kit. The libraries were constructed in a second round of multiplex PCR and then size-selected and purified. Sequencing of the libraries was done on an Illumina HiSeq2000 using paired-end 100 bp reads. In the original analysis: Raw data were processed with SOAPnuke, discarding reads with adapters, uncalled bases, mean Phred below 15, or no exact constant-primer or identifier match. COPE v1.2.5 was used to merge the high-quality paired reads, and each unique nucleotide sequence was defined as a clonotype. Clonotypes were aligned to IMGT TRBV, TRBD and TRBJ reference segments using MiTCR v1.1. The analysis included only V-J combinations with a frequency above 0.0001, which together covered roughly 99% of the repertoires. The TCS score was defined as the ratio of F50 (clonal expansion) to E x V (chaos), calculated using BLOSUM62-based TCRdist between CDR3 peptides within each V-J. Welch's t-statistics and random forest reduced around 510 V-J features to roughly 13, which were used in a naive Bayes classifier (R e1071). The public reads were quality trimmed at Q25 with fastp and then assembled into clones with MiXCR by TCRdb, keeping productive beta chains. Under each unique CDR3 protein, matching rows form one entry showing the most common genes and DNA. TCRdb, not the authors, supplied the V and J calls. For this sample there are some 510,000 distinct CDR3 sequences; less than 25% appear just once. More than 25% of the sample is taken by the ten largest.

Source material: blood. The receptor's source is a man aged 18 to 30 with Graves' hyperthyroidism. The V gene is TRBV6-1 and the J gene is TRBJ2-2, and 9 junction bases match TRBD1. The sequenced DNA: TGTGCCAGCAATAGACAGGGGGACGGGGAGCTGTTTTTT. It encodes CASNRQGDGELFF.